This T cell receptor (beta chain) was observed in a study of blood T cell repertoires in COVID-19. As for the study in general: Both acute and convalescent COVID-19 samples were obtained from the United States, Italy and Spain.

Under the authors' procedure: Quantification of nucleated cells was approximated via reference gene primer amplification. The repertoire was sequenced with immunoSEQ multiplex PCR; TCRdb's copy has only in-frame clones and lacks some. That table is the source of V, J and clone size, and D and trimming were worked out from the DNA. The repertoire includes tens of thousands of clones, 70% to 85% of them detected once, and 13% sits in the top ten. Germline V CDR1 and CDR2: SGHAT, FQNNGV. The CDR3 length is 14 residues. Trimming at V came to 6 bases and at J to 3 bases, leaving 7 bases not matched to a gene.

The chain joins TRBV11-2 to TRBJ2-7; 8 positions match TRBD1. The sequenced material came from peripheral blood. The clonotype comes from a human donor in a cohort sampled during active COVID-19. The CDR3 protein is CASSRFGQGYEQYF. Here the CDR3 DNA reads TGTGCCAGCAGTCGTTTCGGACAGGGCTACGAGCAGTACTTC.